This entry describes one T cell receptor (beta chain). Its antigen is still unknown. It has no much larger one-base neighbor in the sample; base qualities were not kept. This record belongs to a study of cytomegalovirus exposure and HLA in healthy donors (dated by TCRdb to between 2016 and 2019). In the study overall: An earlier analysis of roughly 500 of the donors reported 276 Gb of sequence data and 117 million unique TCR beta sequences obtained from approximately 180 million T cells. Roughly 300 gigabases of sequencing data and approximately 85 million unique TCR sequences were included in an early release covering under 650 HLA-typed donors. Of the 300 to 450 genotyped donors, 70% to 90% were placed in the genetic ancestry cluster associated with self-reported Caucasian donors. The study was designed to test whether signatures of past pathogen exposure could be identified by cataloging public T cell receptors. The study profiled the T cell repertoires of around 700 subjects by immunosequencing and related them to cytomegalovirus serostatus. Besides the first cohort of roughly 640 subjects, a separate validation cohort made up of 120 different subjects was used. The study combined high-throughput TCR immunosequencing, statistical association of individual TCRs with disease status, and machine learning to predict cytomegalovirus infection status. In a later analysis, previously published TCR beta repertoires from several hundred donors were re-analyzed and high-resolution HLA genotyping was added so that TCR occurrence patterns could be studied. The later analysis used no new phenotypic data to find candidate immune exposures, relying instead on TCR beta sequences and their occurrence across donors. In an earlier analysis of a few hundred of the donors, high-throughput TCR beta sequencing was used to judge whether each TCR beta V gene segment behaved as functional or pseudogenic. Alongside the repertoire data, information on donor age, sex, ethnicity and CMV serostatus was compiled. Genome-wide SNP genotypes for about three fifths of the roughly 670 donors were used in a later genetic analysis, which treated that subset as a discovery cohort. Every repertoire in the discovery cohort had been generated on one and the same sequencing platform. Class I and class II HLA loci were covered by the typing at four-digit resolution. The number of donors typed differed by locus, with roughly 629-640 for A, B, C, DRB1 and DQB1, 522 for DQA1, under 610 for DPA1, and 472 for DPB1. Four or five DR-DQ haplotypes were handled as single units for association and clustering because linkage in the cohort was strong. Among about 400 genotyped donors of the cohort, an average of about 220,000 unique TCR beta nucleotide sequences was sequenced per donor, of which roughly 18% were non-productive. The research as a whole found: The cohort was sequenced for TCR beta chains only, and without alpha or paired-chain data the features that could be detected were limited. A later analysis found that most CMV-associated TCR beta chains appeared HLA-restricted, with HLA associations seemingly driven largely by CMV exposure. A later analysis reported that several top co-occurrence clusters appeared linked to parvovirus B19, influenza, CMV and Epstein-Barr virus. The study gave a list of roughly 150 TCR beta chains associated with cytomegalovirus. The classifier was reported to diagnose cytomegalovirus status with high specificity and sensitivity in both the original and validation cohorts. Because HLA typing was missing for some donors at each locus, association tests included only the typed subset. Because counts were too low, seventeen rarely observed V segments, including chromosome 9 orphons, were excluded from the earlier analysis of 587 of the donors. A further reported finding was that TCR beta sequences accurately predicted the HLA-A and HLA-B alleles for most subjects in the first cohort. Correlated functional status among segregating V segments might be attributable to linkage disequilibrium, but an unknown experimental factor could not be ruled out. Most TCR sequences were seen in very few donors, while some public TCRs were found in many individuals. When HLA alleles, especially DR and DQ, strongly co-occurred, TCR associations were difficult to assign to individual alleles. It was suggested by the authors that the approach could potentially be generalized to other disease states and immunological phenotypes. The presence/absence analyses assumed that sequencing depth was roughly uniform across donors, and that assumption may not be true. In vitro tests confirmed that three of the cytomegalovirus-associated TCR beta chains recognize cytomegalovirus antigens. Immune exposure information for the cohort was limited to CMV serostatus. An earlier analysis of some 590 of the donors showed that most TCR beta V segments appeared in productive rearrangements either about 90% or about 30% of the time, which broadly matched IMGT annotations. A later genetic analysis associated a missense DCLRE1C variant with V-gene and J-gene trimming of TCR beta chains, and an independent cohort replicated the association. In a later genetic analysis, fewer N-insertions in productive TCRs were reported among donors in an Asian-associated ancestry cluster than the roughly 710-donor mean. At a false discovery rate of 0.05, a later analysis linked 15,000 to 20,000 TCR beta sequences to specific HLA alleles. In a later analysis, HLA-associated TCR beta chains showed more clonal expansion and lower generation probabilities than non-associated chains that were equally common. A cluster of highly shared sequence variants was judged likely to represent a technical artifact of the sequencing pipeline. According to a later analysis, TCR association rates differed among HLA loci, with DRB1 alleles showing the most associated TCRs and HLA-C alleles showing the fewest.

In total, more than 500 healthy bone marrow donors made up the cohort. At the time of sampling, all cohort members were nominally healthy, though unrecorded immune exposures were likely present. The donor tested CMV seronegative and was one of the 352 seronegative cohort members. A peripheral blood sample was provided by each donor, and peripheral blood mononuclear cells were used for TCR beta sequencing. The Qiagen DNeasy Blood Extraction Kit was used to extract genomic DNA from the blood cell samples. Libraries were built with the immunoSEQ multiplex PCR assay. A mixture of 60 forward primers for TCR Vbeta segments and 13 reverse primers for TCR Jbeta segments was used in the multiplex PCR. A multiplex PCR assay on genomic DNA amplified the CDR3 region of rearranged TCR beta genes. The amplified TCR beta libraries were sequenced on the Illumina HiSeq System as 87-base-pair reads. The source study handled its data this way. A later analysis tallied approximately 87 million unique TCR beta chains across the 550 to 850 repertoires, and roughly 11 million of those chains were shared by two or more donors. A nearest-neighbor algorithm error-corrected the raw reads and collapsed the reads into unique sequences, merging closely related sequences to remove PCR and sequencing errors. To assign V, D and J gene segments, CDR3 sequences were aligned to IMGT reference sequences. Each retained sequence needed at least a six-nucleotide match to both a V gene segment and a J gene segment. Rearrangements were called productive when the CDR3 lacked stop codons and stayed in frame with V and J; all others were non-productive. CDR3 was defined according to IMGT convention as the region running from the second conserved V-encoded cysteine to the conserved J-encoded phenylalanine. In an earlier analysis of roughly 610 of the donors, sequences lacking an unambiguous match to a single V gene segment were excluded. In an earlier analysis of approximately 560 of the donors, a V segment was called functional when productive rearrangements were above 56.7%, and segregating when the standard deviation between donors exceeded 5%. A statistical classification framework was built to diagnose cytomegalovirus status from the catalog of TCR beta chain sequences. In a later analysis, V and J genes were assigned by comparing TCR nucleotide sequences against IMGT/GENE-DB human TR gene sequences. The TCRdist pipeline was used in a later analysis to assign CDR3 sequences and most-parsimonious VDJ recombination scenarios. In a later analysis, each TCR beta chain was defined by its CDR3 amino acid sequence together with its V-gene family, and reads without a unique V-gene family were excluded. A later analysis removed 592 highly shared, low-generation-probability nucleotide sequences to deal with suspected cross-contamination and a sequencing artifact. A later analysis calculated a clonal expansion index for each public chain from normalized within-repertoire ranks of inferred template counts. A later analysis computed generation probabilities with a VDJ recombination model fitted to out-of-frame rearrangements, and checked the results against IGoR. In a later analysis, hypergeometric tests were used to score TCR-TCR, TCR-HLA and TCR-CMV co-occurrence, with a repertoire-size bias correction applied to TCR pairs. In a later analysis, false discovery rates were estimated by permuting HLA or CMV assignments 20 times. In a later analysis, co-occurring TCRs were grouped using DBSCAN, and TCRdist sequence similarity was added for clustering within HLA-allele-positive subsets. Co-occurrence clustering excluded repertoires with fewer than 30,000 or more than 120,000 public chains, plus five with anomalous nucleotide sharing. Sourced from immuneACCESS, this table was stored by TCRdb with only in-frame sequences that have V and J called. A share of the clones is absent; for the studies checked, an unresolved V gene accounts for under half, and the remainder has no known explanation. The V and J calls and clone size were taken over from that table, and D and trimming were inferred from the DNA. The sample records approximately 280,000 clones, approximately 90% of which are singletons. In total, the top ten clones hold about 2.3% of the sample.

The receptor's source is a woman younger than 35 in good health and CMV-seronegative. The specimen was PBMCs.

The CDR3 amino acid sequence is: CASRAQPGLAGPYEQYF. The DNA is TGTGCCAGCAGGGCACAGCCGGGGCTAGCGGGACCCTACGAGCAGTACTTC. The chain was built from TRBV6-4 and TRBJ2-7; 9 of the junction bases match TRBD2. V trim: 6 bases; J trim: 2 bases; unmatched bases: 14. The cysteine opens and the phenylalanine closes a CDR3 of 17 amino acids. Left in the record is the CDR3 DNA by itself, 51 bases read in frame from the first base. CDR1 and CDR2 are drawn from the germline V gene: MRHNA, SNTAGT.